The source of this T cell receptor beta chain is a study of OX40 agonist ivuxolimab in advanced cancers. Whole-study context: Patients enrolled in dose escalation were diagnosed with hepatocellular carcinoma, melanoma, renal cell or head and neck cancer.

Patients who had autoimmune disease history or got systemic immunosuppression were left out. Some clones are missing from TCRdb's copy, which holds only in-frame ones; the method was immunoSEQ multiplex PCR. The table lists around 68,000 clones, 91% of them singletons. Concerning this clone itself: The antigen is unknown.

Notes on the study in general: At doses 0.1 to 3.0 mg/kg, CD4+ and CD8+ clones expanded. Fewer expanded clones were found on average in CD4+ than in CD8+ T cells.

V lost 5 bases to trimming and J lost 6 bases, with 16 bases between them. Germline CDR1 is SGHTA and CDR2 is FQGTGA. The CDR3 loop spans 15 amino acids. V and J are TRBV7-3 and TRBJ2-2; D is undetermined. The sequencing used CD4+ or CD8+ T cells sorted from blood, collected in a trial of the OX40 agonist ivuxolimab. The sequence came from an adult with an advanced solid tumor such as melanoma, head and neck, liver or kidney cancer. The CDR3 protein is CASSPRGQLAGELFF. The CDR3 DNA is TGTGCCAGCAGCCCAAGAGGCCAGCTCGCCGGGGAGCTGTTTTTT.